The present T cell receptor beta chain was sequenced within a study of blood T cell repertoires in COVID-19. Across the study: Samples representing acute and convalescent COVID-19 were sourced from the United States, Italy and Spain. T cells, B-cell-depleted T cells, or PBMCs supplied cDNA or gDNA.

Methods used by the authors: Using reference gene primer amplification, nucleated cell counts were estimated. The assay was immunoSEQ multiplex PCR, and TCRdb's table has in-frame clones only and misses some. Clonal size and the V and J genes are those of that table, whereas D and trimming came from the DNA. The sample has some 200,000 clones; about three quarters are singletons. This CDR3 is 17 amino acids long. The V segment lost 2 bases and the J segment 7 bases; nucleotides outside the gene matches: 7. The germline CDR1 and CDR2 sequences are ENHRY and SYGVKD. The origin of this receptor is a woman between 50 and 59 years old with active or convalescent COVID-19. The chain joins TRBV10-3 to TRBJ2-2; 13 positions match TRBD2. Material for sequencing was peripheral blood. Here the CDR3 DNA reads TGTGCCATCAGTGAGACCGGACTAGCGGGAGTCGTCGGGGAGCTGTTTTTT. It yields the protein CAISETGLAGVVGELFF.